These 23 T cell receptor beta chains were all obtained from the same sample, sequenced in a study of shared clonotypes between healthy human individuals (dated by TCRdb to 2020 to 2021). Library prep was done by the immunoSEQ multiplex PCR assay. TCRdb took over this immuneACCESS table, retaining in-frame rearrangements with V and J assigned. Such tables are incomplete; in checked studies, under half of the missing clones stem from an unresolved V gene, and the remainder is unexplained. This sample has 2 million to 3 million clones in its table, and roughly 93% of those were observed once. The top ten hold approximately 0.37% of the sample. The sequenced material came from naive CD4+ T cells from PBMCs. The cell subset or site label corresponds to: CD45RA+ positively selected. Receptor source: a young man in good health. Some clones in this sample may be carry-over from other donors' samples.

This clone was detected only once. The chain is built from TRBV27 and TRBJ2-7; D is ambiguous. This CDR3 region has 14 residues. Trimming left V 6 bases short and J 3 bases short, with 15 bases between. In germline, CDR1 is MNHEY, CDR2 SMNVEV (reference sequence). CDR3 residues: CASRLKGLDYEQYF. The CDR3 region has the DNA TGTGCCAGCAGGTTGAAAGGGCTGGACTACGAGCAGTACTTC.

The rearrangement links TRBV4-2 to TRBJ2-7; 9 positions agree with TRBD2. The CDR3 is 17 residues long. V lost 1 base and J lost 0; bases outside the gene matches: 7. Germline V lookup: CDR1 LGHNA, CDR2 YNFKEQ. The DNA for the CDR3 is TGTGCCAGCAGCCAAGTCTTTAAGCGGGAGGCCTCCTACGAGCAGTACTTC. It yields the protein CASSQVFKREASYEQYF.

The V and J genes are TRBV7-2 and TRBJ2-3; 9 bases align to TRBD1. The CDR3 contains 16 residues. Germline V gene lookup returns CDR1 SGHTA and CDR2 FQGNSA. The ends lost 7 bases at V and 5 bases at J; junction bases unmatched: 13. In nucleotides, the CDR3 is TGTGCCAGCACCTATGATGTCCGGGACAGGGTAGATACGCAGTATTTT. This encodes CASTYDVRDRVDTQYF.

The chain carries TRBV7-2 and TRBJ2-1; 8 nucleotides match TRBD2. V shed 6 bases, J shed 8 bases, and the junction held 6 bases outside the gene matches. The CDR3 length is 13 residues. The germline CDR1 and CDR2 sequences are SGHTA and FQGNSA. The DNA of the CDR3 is TGTGCCAGCAGTTACGGGGGGGGCGATGAGCAGTTCTTC. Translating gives CASSYGGGDEQFF. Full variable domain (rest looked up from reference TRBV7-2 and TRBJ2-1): GAGVSQSPSNKVTEKGKDVELRCDPISGHTALYWYRQSLGQGLEFLIYFQGNSAPDKSGLPSDRFSAERTGGSVSTLTIQRTQQEDSAVYLCASSYGGGDEQFFGPGTRLTVL.

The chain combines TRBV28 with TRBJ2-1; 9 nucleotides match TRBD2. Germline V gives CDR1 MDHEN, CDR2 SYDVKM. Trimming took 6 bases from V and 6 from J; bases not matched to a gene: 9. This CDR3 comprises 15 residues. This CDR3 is CASSSPTSGSNEQFF. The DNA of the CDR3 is TGTGCCAGCAGCTCCCCGACTAGCGGATCCAATGAGCAGTTCTTC.

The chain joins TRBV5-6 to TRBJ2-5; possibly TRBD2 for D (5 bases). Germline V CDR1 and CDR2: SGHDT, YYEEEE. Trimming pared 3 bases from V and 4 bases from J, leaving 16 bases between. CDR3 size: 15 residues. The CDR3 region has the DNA TGTGCCAGCAGCTCGAGAGCTGGCGGGCGAGAGACCCAGTACTTC. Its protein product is CASSSRAGGRETQYF.

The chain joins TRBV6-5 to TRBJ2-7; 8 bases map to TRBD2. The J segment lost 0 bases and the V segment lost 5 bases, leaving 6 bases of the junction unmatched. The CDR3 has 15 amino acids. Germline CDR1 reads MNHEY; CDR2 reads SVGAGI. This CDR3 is CASSPLGGGSYEQYF. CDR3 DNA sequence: TGTGCCAGCAGTCCCCTCGGGGGGGGCTCCTACGAGCAGTACTTC.

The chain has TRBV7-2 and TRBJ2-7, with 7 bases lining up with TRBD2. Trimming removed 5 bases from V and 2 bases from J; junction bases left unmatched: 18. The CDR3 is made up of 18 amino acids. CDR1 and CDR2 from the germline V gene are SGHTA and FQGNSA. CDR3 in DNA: TGTGCCAGCAGCACCACCGGACGAGCGGGACGCCTTCCCTACGAGCAGTACTTC. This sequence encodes CASSTTGRAGRLPYEQYF.

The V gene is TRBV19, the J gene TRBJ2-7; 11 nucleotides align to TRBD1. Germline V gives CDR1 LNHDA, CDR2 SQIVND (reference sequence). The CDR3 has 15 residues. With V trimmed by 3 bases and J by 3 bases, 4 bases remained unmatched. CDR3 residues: CASSIHGTGGYEQYF. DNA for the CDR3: TGTGCCAGTAGTATCCACGGGACAGGGGGCTACGAGCAGTACTTC.

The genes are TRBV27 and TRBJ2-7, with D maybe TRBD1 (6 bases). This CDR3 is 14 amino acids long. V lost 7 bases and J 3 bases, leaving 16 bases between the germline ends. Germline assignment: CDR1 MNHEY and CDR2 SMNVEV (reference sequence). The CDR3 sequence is CASTGRGRDYEQYF. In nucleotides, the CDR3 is TGTGCCAGCACGGGCAGGGGAAGGGACTACGAGCAGTACTTC.

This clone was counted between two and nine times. CDR3 sequence: CASSQGGLGINEKLFF. In DNA, the CDR3 is TGCGCCAGCAGCCAAGGGGGACTGGGGATTAATGAAAAACTGTTTTTT. J is TRBJ1-4 and V is TRBV4-1; perhaps TRBD1 as D (5 bases). V shed 1 base and J shed 4 bases, with 13 bases lying between them. This CDR3 is 16 amino acids long. CDR1 and CDR2 from the germline V gene are MGHRA and YSYEKL.

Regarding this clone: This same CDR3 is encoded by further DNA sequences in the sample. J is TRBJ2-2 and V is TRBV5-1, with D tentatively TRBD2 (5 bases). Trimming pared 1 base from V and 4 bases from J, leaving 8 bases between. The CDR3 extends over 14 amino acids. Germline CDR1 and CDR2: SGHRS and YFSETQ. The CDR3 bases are TGCGCCAGCAGCTTGATCCGGGGCACCGGGGAGCTGTTTTTT. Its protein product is CASSLIRGTGELFF.

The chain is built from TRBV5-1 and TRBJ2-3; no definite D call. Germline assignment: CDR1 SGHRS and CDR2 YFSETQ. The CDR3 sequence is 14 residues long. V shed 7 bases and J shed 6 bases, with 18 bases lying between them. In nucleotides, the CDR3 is TGCGCCAGCCAGCTTCGGCCCGTAGGGGATACGCAGTATTTT. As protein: CASQLRPVGDTQYF.

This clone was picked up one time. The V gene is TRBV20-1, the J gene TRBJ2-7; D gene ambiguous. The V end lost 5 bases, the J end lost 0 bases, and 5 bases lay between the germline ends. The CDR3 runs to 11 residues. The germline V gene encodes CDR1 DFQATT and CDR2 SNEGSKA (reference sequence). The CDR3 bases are TGCAGTGCTTACGGCTCCTACGAGCAGTACTTC. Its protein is CSAYGSYEQYF.

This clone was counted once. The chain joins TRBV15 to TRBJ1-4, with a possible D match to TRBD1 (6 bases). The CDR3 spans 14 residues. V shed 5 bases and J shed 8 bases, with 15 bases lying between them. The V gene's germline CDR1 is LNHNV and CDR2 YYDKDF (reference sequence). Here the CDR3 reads CATSPRRTDEKLFF. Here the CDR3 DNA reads TGTGCCACCAGCCCCCGGAGGACAGACGAAAAACTGTTTTTT.

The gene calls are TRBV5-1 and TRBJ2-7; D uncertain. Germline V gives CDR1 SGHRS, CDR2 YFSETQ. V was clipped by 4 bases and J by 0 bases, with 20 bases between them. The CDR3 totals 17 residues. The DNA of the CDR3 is TGCGCCAGCAGCCCGGGTGCCCCTTTGGCGATCTCCTACGAGCAGTACTTC. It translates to CASSPGAPLAISYEQYF.

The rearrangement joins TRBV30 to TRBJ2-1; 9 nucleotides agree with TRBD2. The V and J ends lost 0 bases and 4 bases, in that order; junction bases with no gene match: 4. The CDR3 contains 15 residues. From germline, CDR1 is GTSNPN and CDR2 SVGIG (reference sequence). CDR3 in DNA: TGTGCCTGGAGTGTGAGTAGCGGGGGATACAATGAGCAGTTCTTC. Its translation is CAWSVSSGGYNEQFF. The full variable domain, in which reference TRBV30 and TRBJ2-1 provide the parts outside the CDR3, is SQTIHQWPATLVQPVGSPLSLECTVEGTSNPNLYWYRQAAGRGLQLLFYSVGIGQISSEVPQNLSASRPQDRQFILSSKKLLLSDSGFYLCAWSVSSGGYNEQFFGPGTRLTVL.

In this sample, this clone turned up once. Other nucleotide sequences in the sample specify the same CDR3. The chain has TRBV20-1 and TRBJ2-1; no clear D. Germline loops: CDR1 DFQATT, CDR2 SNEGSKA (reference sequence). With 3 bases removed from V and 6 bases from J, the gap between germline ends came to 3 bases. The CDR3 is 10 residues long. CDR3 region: CSASSNEQFF. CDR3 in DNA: TGCAGTGCTAGTAGCAATGAGCAGTTCTTC.

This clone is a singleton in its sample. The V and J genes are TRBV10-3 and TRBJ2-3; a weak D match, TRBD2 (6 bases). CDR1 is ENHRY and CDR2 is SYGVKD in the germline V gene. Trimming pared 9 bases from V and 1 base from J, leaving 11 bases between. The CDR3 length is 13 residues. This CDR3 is CAIRESGTDTQYF. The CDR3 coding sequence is TGTGCCATTCGGGAGAGCGGCACAGATACGCAGTATTTT.

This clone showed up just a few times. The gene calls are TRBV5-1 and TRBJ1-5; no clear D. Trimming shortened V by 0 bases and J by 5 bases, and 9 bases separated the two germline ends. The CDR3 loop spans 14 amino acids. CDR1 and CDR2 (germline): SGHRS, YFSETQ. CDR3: CASSLEGFDQPQHF. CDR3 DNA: TGCGCCAGCAGCTTGGAAGGATTCGATCAGCCCCAGCATTTT.

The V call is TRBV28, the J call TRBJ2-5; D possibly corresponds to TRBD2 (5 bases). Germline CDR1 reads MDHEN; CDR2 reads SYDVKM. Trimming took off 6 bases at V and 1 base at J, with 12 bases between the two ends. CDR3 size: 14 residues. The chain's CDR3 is CASSPQGSQETQYF. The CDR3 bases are TGTGCCAGCAGCCCCCAAGGGAGCCAAGAGACCCAGTACTTC. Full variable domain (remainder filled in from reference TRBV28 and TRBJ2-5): DVKVTQSSRYLVKRTGEKVFLECVQDMDHENMFWYRQDPGLGLRLIYFSYDVKMKEKGDIPEGYSVSREKKERFSLILESASTNQTSMYLCASSPQGSQETQYFGPGTRLLVL.

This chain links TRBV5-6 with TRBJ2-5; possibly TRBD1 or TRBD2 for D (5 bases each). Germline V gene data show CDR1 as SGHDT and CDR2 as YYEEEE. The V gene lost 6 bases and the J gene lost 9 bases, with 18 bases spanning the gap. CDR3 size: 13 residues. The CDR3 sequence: CASTMGRGKAQYF. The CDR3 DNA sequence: TGTGCCAGCACTATGGGACGGGGAAAGGCCCAGTACTTC. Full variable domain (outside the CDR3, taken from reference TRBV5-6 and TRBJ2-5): DAGVTQSPTHLIKTRGQQVTLRCSPKSGHDTVSWYQQALGQGPQFIFQYYEEEERQRGNFPDRFSGHQFPNYSSELNVNALLLGDSALYLCASTMGRGKAQYFGPGTRLLVL.

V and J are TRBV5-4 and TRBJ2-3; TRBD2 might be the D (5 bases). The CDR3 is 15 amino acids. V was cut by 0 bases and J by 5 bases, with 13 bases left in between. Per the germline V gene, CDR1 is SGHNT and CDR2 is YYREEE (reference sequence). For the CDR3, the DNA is TGTGCCAGCAGCTTGGTGGGAGAAAGAGGAGATACGCAGTATTTT. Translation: CASSLVGERGDTQYF.